The next 23 T cell receptor beta chains were all read from a single sample in a study of cytomegalovirus exposure and HLA in healthy donors. The PCR employed 60 Vbeta primers together with 13 Jbeta primers. Repertoires were generated with immunoSEQ multiplex PCR, while TCRdb's copy carries only in-frame clones and drops some. The sample includes fewer than 200,000 clones, about 85% seen only once; the top ten take around 4.1%. Sequencing input: PBMCs. Source of these receptors: a woman in her forties or fifties in good health and CMV-seropositive.

V and J are TRBV7-2 and TRBJ2-7, with 11 nucleotides matching TRBD2. The J segment lost 5 bases and the V segment lost 5 bases, leaving 8 bases of the junction unmatched. The CDR3 consists of 15 residues. Germline V lookup: CDR1 SGHTA, CDR2 FQGNSA. The CDR3 reads CASSHGLAGLHEQYF. CDR3 in DNA: TGTGCCAGCAGCCATGGACTAGCGGGCCTCCACGAGCAGTACTTC.

This clone is a singleton in its sample. The rearrangement links TRBV30 to TRBJ1-5; 12 bases fit TRBD1. The CDR3 is 15 residues long. Germline CDR1 GTSNPN, CDR2 SVGIG (reference sequence). The V segment lost 3 bases and the J segment 6 bases; nucleotides outside the gene matches: 6. The CDR3 is CAWSSGTGGGQPQHF. CDR3 coding DNA: TGTGCCTGGAGCTCCGGGACAGGGGGCGGTCAGCCCCAGCATTTT.

The rearrangement uses TRBV28 and TRBJ2-3; a weak D match, TRBD2 (5 bases). The V end was cut by 8 bases, the J end by 2 bases, with 8 bases between. The length of the CDR3 is 12 residues. Per germline, CDR1 MDHEN and CDR2 SYDVKM. CDR3 protein: CASGENTDTQYF. DNA for the CDR3: TGTGCCAGCGGGGAGAACACAGATACGCAGTATTTT.

J is TRBJ2-3 and V is TRBV11-2; TRBD2 agrees at 10 bases. J was trimmed by 3 bases and V by 5 bases; bases with no gene match: 11. In germline, CDR1 is SGHAT, CDR2 FQNNGV. CDR3 length: 17 residues. The CDR3 reads CASSPGLAGVGTDTQYF. For the CDR3, the DNA is TGTGCCAGCAGCCCGGGGCTAGCGGGAGTAGGGACAGATACGCAGTATTTT. Combining the CDR3 with reference TRBV11-2 and TRBJ2-3 gives the whole variable domain EAGVAQSPRYKIIEKRQSVAFWCNPISGHATLYWYQQILGQGPKLLIQFQNNGVVDDSQLPKDRFSAERLKGVDSTLKIQPAKLEDSAVYLCASSPGLAGVGTDTQYFGPGTRLTVL.

The V and J genes are TRBV11-3 and TRBJ1-1; no clear D. The CDR3 runs 13 residues. V lost 2 bases, J lost 4 bases, and 8 bases lay in between. Germline V lookup: CDR1 SGHNT, CDR2 YENEEA. The chain's CDR3 is CASSLYRSTEAFF. The CDR3 nucleotides read TGTGCCAGCAGCTTATATCGTTCCACTGAAGCTTTCTTT.

This clone was observed a single time. This chain joins TRBV6-4 and TRBJ2-1; no clear D gene. Deletions cut 4 bases from V and 4 bases from J, with 17 bases between. The germline gives CDR1 MRHNA, CDR2 SNTAGT. The CDR3 is 16 amino acids. The CDR3 loop reads CASSAAGIWPYNEQFF. The DNA for the CDR3 is TGTGCCAGCAGTGCGGCAGGAATATGGCCTTACAATGAGCAGTTCTTC.

The CDR3 region has the DNA TGCGCCAGCAGCCAAACCCCGGGGGGCAGATTCAATGAGCAGTTCTTC. This codes for CASSQTPGGRFNEQFF. The chain joins TRBV4-3 to TRBJ2-1; D is possibly TRBD2 (7 bases). This CDR3 spans 16 amino acids. Trimming shortened V by 2 bases and J by 6 bases, and 17 bases separated the two germline ends. Germline CDR1 reads LGHNA; CDR2 reads YSLEER.

V gene TRBV6-4 combines with J gene TRBJ1-1, with TRBD1 matching over 7 bases. The CDR3 totals 13 residues. Germline trimming cut 6 bases from V and 2 bases from J; bases unmatched to any gene: 3. Looked up from germline, CDR1 is MRHNA and CDR2 is SNTAGT. CDR3 DNA: TGTGCCAGCAGGGGACAGTCAAACACTGAAGCTTTCTTT. Protein: CASRGQSNTEAFF.

The genes are TRBV4-2 and TRBJ1-1, with no clear D. There are 11 residues in the CDR3. In germline, CDR1 is LGHNA, CDR2 YNFKEQ. The V and J ends lost 6 bases and 8 bases respectively, with 10 bases between them. The CDR3 region is CASREAAEAFF. The CDR3 bases are TGTGCCAGCAGGGAGGCAGCCGAAGCTTTCTTT.

The rearrangement joins TRBV7-6 to TRBJ2-5, with D tentatively TRBD2 (6 bases). Germline V lookup: CDR1 SGHVS, CDR2 FNYEAQ. CDR3 length: 16 residues. Deletions cut 1 base from V and 5 bases from J, with 17 bases between. The CDR3 bases are TGTGCCAGCAGCTTAGGACTAGGAGGCTGGGGGGAGACCCAGTACTTC. Its translation: CASSLGLGGWGETQYF.

The chain recombines TRBV27 with TRBJ1-2; possible D gene TRBD1, 5 bases. V shed 5 bases and J shed 2 bases, with 6 bases lying between them. Germline V CDR1 and CDR2: MNHEY, SMNVEV (reference sequence). The CDR3 totals 12 residues. The CDR3 DNA sequence: TGTGCCAGCAGTGCAGGGAACTATGGCTACACCTTC. This encodes CASSAGNYGYTF.

This clone was observed once. The chain recombines TRBV2 with TRBJ2-6, with 8 positions matching TRBD1. CDR1 and CDR2 from the germline V gene are SNHLY and FYNNEI. The CDR3 is 17 residues long. The V segment lost 9 bases and the J segment 1 base; nucleotides outside the gene matches: 11. CDR3 sequence (DNA): TGTGCCAGTACTAGGAGACAGGGGCTGTCTGGGGCCAACGTCCTGACTTTC. It yields the protein CASTRRQGLSGANVLTF.

This clone was seen only once. The V and J genes are TRBV6-4 and TRBJ2-7, with unresolved D. Trimming shortened V by 4 bases and J by 13 bases, and 8 bases separated the two germline ends. The CDR3 is made up of 9 amino acids. Germline CDR1 MRHNA, CDR2 SNTAGT. The CDR3 is CASSGKHYF. In DNA, the CDR3 is TGTGCCAGCAGTGGTAAACACTACTTC.

The chain employs TRBV15 and TRBJ1-5; no reliable D call. Germline CDR1 and CDR2: LNHNV and YYDKDF (reference sequence). This CDR3 contains 15 residues. V dropped 0 bases and J dropped 1 base, with 7 bases sitting between them. CDR3 residues: CATSRDSVSNQPQHF. DNA of the CDR3: TGTGCCACCAGCAGAGATAGCGTGAGCAATCAGCCCCAGCATTTT.

A word on this clone: Its ends do not fully match the called genes, so a read error is possible. V gene TRBV7-7 combines with J gene TRBJ2-1; D unresolved. There are 13 residues in the CDR3. Germline V lookup: CDR1 SSHAT, CDR2 FNYEAQ (reference sequence). The CDR3 loop reads CASSPTFNNEQFF. CDR3 nucleotides: TGTGCTAGCAGCCCTACCTTCAACAATGAGCAGTTCTTC.

This clone was recorded once. Distinct nucleotide sequences in the sample also encode this CDR3. The genes are TRBV19 and TRBJ2-5, with D maybe TRBD2 (5 bases). Trimming removed 5 bases at V and 2 bases at J, with 9 bases between. The germline CDR1 and CDR2 sequences are LNHDA and SQIVND (reference sequence). This CDR3 is 13 amino acids long. The CDR3 nucleotides are TGTGCCAGTAGTTCGGGGAGACAAGAGACCCAGTACTTC. This gives the protein CASSSGRQETQYF.

This clone has a handful of counts. The J gene is TRBJ2-1, the V gene TRBV30; TRBD2 matches 8 bases. Per germline, CDR1 GTSNPN and CDR2 SVGIG (reference sequence). The trim removed 4 bases at V and 15 bases at J, leaving 11 bases unmatched. CDR3 length: 12 residues. CDR3 amino acids: CAWNIWRGALFF. DNA for the CDR3: TGTGCCTGGAATATTTGGCGGGGGGCTCTGTTCTTC. The full variable domain, its missing parts supplied by reference TRBV30 and TRBJ2-1, is SQTIHQWPATLVQPVGSPLSLECTVEGTSNPNLYWYRQAAGRGLQLLFYSVGIGQISSEVPQNLSASRPQDRQFILSSKKLLLSDSGFYLCAWNIWRGALFFGPGTRLTVL.

V is TRBV29-1 and J is TRBJ2-7, with 8 bases aligning to TRBD2. The CDR3 contains 14 residues. Germline-derived CDR1 and CDR2 are SQVTM and ANQGSEA. V gave up 5 bases and J gave up 0 bases; unmatched junction bases: 6. CDR3: CSVSRGGSSYEQYF. The DNA of the CDR3 is TGCAGCGTTTCCCGGGGGGGCAGCTCCTACGAGCAGTACTTC.

V gene TRBV7-6 combines with J gene TRBJ2-7; D gene ambiguous. V was pared by 4 bases and J by 2 bases, with 12 bases between. This CDR3 region has 14 residues. CDR1 is SGHVS and CDR2 is FNYEAQ in the germline V gene. CDR3 coding DNA: TGTGCCAGCAGCTCTCCAGGATCCACCTACGAGCAGTACTTC. Translated, it gives CASSSPGSTYEQYF.

The chain is built from TRBV6-5 and TRBJ2-7; weak D call: TRBD1 (6 bases). V dropped 5 bases and J dropped 5 bases, with 16 bases sitting between them. Per the germline V gene, CDR1 is MNHEY and CDR2 is SVGAGI. CDR3 length equals 14 residues. The CDR3 nucleotides are TGTGCCAGCAGTCAGACAGGCCCACCACACGAGCAGTACTTC. It specifies CASSQTGPPHEQYF.

This sequence joins TRBV7-9 and TRBJ2-7, with TRBD1 as a possible D gene (6 bases). There are 15 residues in the CDR3. Germline V gene data show CDR1 as SEHNR and CDR2 as FQNEAQ (reference sequence). V lost 5 bases, J lost 6 bases, and 20 bases lay in between. CDR3 sequence (DNA): TGTGCCAGCAGCCCTCGGCTTGGGGTCAGGGGCGAGCAGTACTTC. Its translation is CASSPRLGVRGEQYF.

The chain recombines TRBV7-3 with TRBJ1-1, with D maybe TRBD1 (6 bases). The CDR3 contains 12 residues. V was clipped by 8 bases and J by 11 bases, with 18 bases between them. Germline lookup yields CDR1 SGHTA and CDR2 FQGTGA. CDR3 loop: CASGPSQGYAFF. The CDR3 region has the DNA TGTGCCAGCGGCCCGTCCCAGGGGTATGCTTTCTTT. The variable domain in full, completed from reference TRBV7-3 and TRBJ1-1, reads GAGVSQTPSNKVTEKGKYVELRCDPISGHTALYWYRQSLGQGPEFLIYFQGTGAADDSGLPNDRFFAVRPEGSVSTLKIQRTERGDSAVYLCASGPSQGYAFFGQGTRLTVV.

The J gene is TRBJ1-2, the V gene TRBV7-9, with 8 bases aligning to TRBD1. V lost 5 bases, J lost 1 base, and 9 bases stayed unmatched. The CDR3 spans 16 residues. Looked up from germline, CDR1 is SEHNR and CDR2 is FQNEAQ (reference sequence). The CDR3: CASSGGQGTSNYGYTF. The CDR3 nucleotides read TGTGCCAGCAGCGGAGGACAGGGAACTAGTAACTATGGCTACACCTTC. Supplemented by reference TRBV7-9 and TRBJ1-2, the full variable domain reads DTGVSQNPRHKITKRGQNVTFRCDPISEHNRLYWYRQTLGQGPEFLTYFQNEAQLEKSRLLSDRFSAERPKGSFSTLEIQRTEQGDSAMYLCASSGGQGTSNYGYTFGSGTRLTVV.